Each of the 5 T cell receptor beta chains below was sequenced from the same sample in a study of T-cell memory formation after mild COVID-19. TCRdb re-called the 5' RACE reads with MiXCR, one entry per CDR3 protein. Among hundreds of thousands of distinct CDR3 sequences listed, around an eighth were seen once. The sample was PBMCs or a T cell subset sorted from them (not recorded which). These receptors came from a man aged 18 to 30 who had mild COVID-19 (a few samples of this study predate the infection). Cell type and time point are not known.

This clonotype was seen a few times. V gene TRBV6-2 or TRBV6-3 combines with J gene TRBJ2-1; D may be TRBD2 (7 bases). Trimming removed 6 bases from V and 8 bases from J, with 29 bases in between. The germline V gene encodes CDR1 MNHEY and CDR2 SVGEGT. The length of the CDR3 is 18 residues. CDR3 coding DNA: TGTGCCAGCAGCTCCACCCGAGGGGGGGCCCAGAAGGACGATGAGCAGTTCTTC. Protein sequence: CASSSTRGGAQKDDEQFF.

This clonotype was observed at least ten times. The V gene is TRBV7-2, the J gene TRBJ2-7; 8 nucleotides align to TRBD2. Losses at the gene ends were 4 bases for V and 4 bases for J; bases not matched to a gene: 9. Per germline, CDR1 SGHTA and CDR2 FQGNSA. The CDR3 is 15 amino acids. This CDR3 is CASSSPTLAGYEQYV. The CDR3 DNA is TGTGCCAGCAGCTCGCCTACTCTAGCGGGTTACGAGCAGTACGTC.

The chain combines TRBV5-1 with TRBJ1-3; tentatively, D is TRBD1 (6 bases). In germline, CDR1 is SGHRS, CDR2 YFSETQ. The CDR3 has 15 residues. V lost 1 base to trimming and J lost 0 bases, with 8 bases between them. The CDR3 DNA follows: TGCGCCAGCAGCTTGCAGGGGACCTCTGGAAACACCATATATTTT. It yields the protein CASSLQGTSGNTIYF. Combining the CDR3 with reference TRBV5-1 and TRBJ1-3 gives the whole variable domain KAGVTQTPRYLIKTRGQQVTLSCSPISGHRSVSWYQQTPGQGLQFLFEYFSETQRNKGNFPGRFSGRQFSNSRSEMNVSTLELGDSALYLCASSLQGTSGNTIYFGEGSWLTVV.

This sequence joins TRBV6-5 and TRBJ1-5, with no clear D. The germline CDR1 and CDR2 sequences are MNHEY and SVGAGI. V gave up 0 bases and J gave up 5 bases, with 8 bases separating them. The length of the CDR3 is 14 residues. In DNA, the CDR3 is TGTGCCAGCAGTTACTCCCAGGTTCATCAGCCCCAGCATTTT. It encodes CASSYSQVHQPQHF.

This clonotype turned up a few times. The rearrangement joins TRBV6-5 to TRBJ2-2; 14 positions match TRBD2. This CDR3 spans 17 amino acids. From germline, CDR1 is MNHEY and CDR2 SVGAGI. The trim removed 0 bases at V and 7 bases at J, leaving 4 bases unmatched. CDR3 nucleotides: TGTGCCAGCAGTTACTCCCCGGGACTAGCGGGGGTCGGGGAGCTGTTTTTT. It encodes CASSYSPGLAGVGELFF.